These 26 T cell receptor beta chains originate from one sample sequenced in a study of cytomegalovirus exposure and HLA in healthy donors (dated by TCRdb to the late 2010s). The method behind the library was the immunoSEQ multiplex PCR assay. For the multiplex PCR, a mixture combining 60 forward primers for TCR Vbeta segments and 13 reverse primers for TCR Jbeta segments was used. TCRdb stores this immuneACCESS table with in-frame sequences only. Part of the clones is absent; in the studies checked, under half of the shortfall reflects unresolved V genes, and no reason is known for the rest. In all, the sample holds about 200,000 clones, and over 75% of those were seen once. 2.5% to 3.5% of the sample rests with the top ten. The sequencing sample was made of PBMCs. Receptors originate from a woman aged 25 to 39 in good health and CMV-seronegative.

The chain is built from TRBV9 and TRBJ1-4, with D hard to call. V was trimmed by 0 bases and J by 8 bases, leaving 11 bases between them. This CDR3 has 14 amino acids. The V gene's germline CDR1 is SGDLS and CDR2 YYNGEE. Here the CDR3 DNA reads TGTGCCAGCAGCGTAGCTGTGGGAGGGGAAAAACTGTTTTTT. Residues: CASSVAVGGEKLFF.

The gene calls are TRBV30 and TRBJ1-6, with D perhaps TRBD1 (6 bases). The CDR3 has 14 residues. With 5 bases removed from V and 8 bases from J, the gap between germline ends came to 16 bases. The V gene's germline CDR1 is GTSNPN and CDR2 SVGIG (reference sequence). CDR3 sequence: CAWAYTGPYSPLHF. The DNA for the CDR3 is TGTGCCTGGGCTTATACAGGGCCTTATTCACCCCTCCACTTT.

V usage is TRBV5-6 and J usage is TRBJ1-1; weak D call: TRBD1 (5 bases). V was cut by 3 bases and J by 1 base, with 19 bases left in between. CDR1 is SGHDT, CDR2 YYEEEE, per germline. The CDR3 runs 17 residues. This CDR3 reads CASSWRGPTRRNTEAFF. The CDR3 DNA reads as TGTGCCAGCAGCTGGAGGGGTCCGACAAGGCGGAACACTGAAGCTTTCTTT.

This chain joins TRBV25-1 and TRBJ1-1, with D possibly matching TRBD1 (6 bases). The CDR3 runs 11 residues. Trimming took 10 bases from V and 2 from J, leaving 8 bases between them. Germline values: CDR1 MGHDK, CDR2 SYGVNS. The CDR3, as DNA: TGTGCCACACAGGGTAACACTGAAGCTTTCTTT. It encodes CATQGNTEAFF.

In this sample, this clone turned up once. The chain joins TRBV28 to TRBJ1-5; tentatively, D is TRBD1 (5 bases). The CDR3 is 13 amino acids. The V gene's germline CDR1 is MDHEN and CDR2 SYDVKM. Trimming cost V 6 bases and J 9 bases, with 15 bases left between them. DNA of the CDR3: TGTGCCAGCAGGTCAGGGTTGGAGTGGCCCCAGCATTTT. It specifies CASRSGLEWPQHF.

As regards this clone: Mismatch with germline at one junction end may stem from a read error. The chain links TRBV15 to TRBJ1-2; no definite D call. Germline lookup yields CDR1 LNHNV and CDR2 YYDKDF (reference sequence). CDR3 length equals 16 residues. CDR3 protein: CATSRAQLQINYGYPF. The CDR3 DNA reads TGTGCCACCAGCAGAGCCCAGCTGCAGATTAACTATGGCTACCCCTTC.

The chain has TRBV6-5 and TRBJ1-4; the match to TRBD1 covers 8 bases. J lost 8 bases, V lost 6 bases, and 8 bases had no gene match. Germline V gene lookup returns CDR1 MNHEY and CDR2 SVGAGI. The CDR3 loop spans 14 amino acids. CDR3 nucleotide sequence: TGTGCCAGCAGATTAGACAGGGGTGGAGAAAAACTGTTTTTT. Its translation is CASRLDRGGEKLFF.

V and J are TRBV27 and TRBJ1-5, with TRBD1 matching 8 bases. This CDR3 contains 12 residues. Germline values: CDR1 MNHEY, CDR2 SMNVEV (reference sequence). The trim removed 0 bases at V and 15 bases at J, leaving 4 bases unmatched. The CDR3 loop is CASSLSDRERHF. CDR3 coding DNA: TGTGCCAGCAGTTTATCGGACAGGGAGAGGCATTTT.

The CDR3 spells CARIGTVKTSTDTQYF. In DNA, the CDR3 is TGTGCCAGGATAGGGACAGTAAAAACTAGCACAGATACGCAGTATTTT. The chain has TRBV10-3 and TRBJ2-3, with 7 bases aligning to TRBD1. The CDR3 loop spans 16 amino acids. With 10 bases clipped from V and 0 bases from J, the junction kept 13 bases outside the gene matches. The germline CDR1 and CDR2 sequences are ENHRY and SYGVKD.

This clone has a handful of counts. V and J are TRBV5-5 and TRBJ2-3, with 10 positions matching TRBD2. With 4 bases clipped from V and 6 bases from J, the junction kept 8 bases outside the gene matches. Germline CDR1 reads SGHKS; CDR2 reads YYEKEE (reference sequence). This CDR3 has 15 residues. The chain's CDR3 is CASSDSSGSFDTQYF. As DNA, the CDR3 is TGTGCCAGCAGCGACTCTAGCGGGAGTTTCGATACGCAGTATTTT.

V gene TRBV5-1 combines with J gene TRBJ2-5; 9 bases match TRBD2. The germline CDR1 and CDR2 sequences are SGHRS and YFSETQ. After removal of 2 bases from V and 4 bases from J, the junction contained 6 bases not matched to a gene. CDR3 length: 15 residues. CDR3 amino acids: CASSLGSGSGETQYF. The CDR3 region has the DNA TGCGCCAGCAGCTTAGGTAGCGGGAGTGGAGAGACCCAGTACTTC.

The chain links TRBV4-1 to TRBJ2-1, with D tentatively TRBD2 (6 bases). The V gene lost 4 bases and the J gene lost 2 bases, with 12 bases spanning the gap. The CDR3 extends over 15 amino acids. Looked up from germline, CDR1 is MGHRA and CDR2 is YSYEKL. In DNA, the CDR3 is TGCGCCAGCAGCCTCGGACTAACCCCCTACAATGAGCAGTTCTTC. Translation: CASSLGLTPYNEQFF.

This chain joins TRBV9 and TRBJ2-7; D uncertain. Between the trimmed V and J ends, which lost 4 bases and 6 bases, there was a span of 14 bases. This CDR3 spans 13 amino acids. Germline CDR1 SGDLS, CDR2 YYNGEE. The CDR3 sequence: CASSSRSFGEQYF. The CDR3 DNA follows: TGTGCCAGCAGCTCCCGTTCCTTCGGCGAGCAGTACTTC. The full variable domain, its missing parts supplied by reference TRBV9 and TRBJ2-7, is DSGVTQTPKHLITATGQRVTLRCSPRSGDLSVYWYQQSLDQGLQFLIQYYNGEERAKGNILERFSAQQFPDLHSELNLSSLELGDSALYFCASSSRSFGEQYFGPGTRLTVT.

The gene calls are TRBV11-2 and TRBJ2-3; D possibly corresponds to TRBD1 (5 bases). The length of the CDR3 is 13 residues. The germline CDR1 and CDR2 sequences are SGHAT and FQNNGV. V lost 3 bases, J lost 4 bases, and 8 bases lay in between. CDR3 in amino acids: CASSLSGPDTQYF. The DNA of the CDR3 is TGTGCCAGCAGCTTGTCAGGGCCAGATACGCAGTATTTT.

The gene calls are TRBV9 and TRBJ2-5; tentative D call: TRBD2 (7 bases). Trimming shortened V by 0 bases and J by 5 bases, and 11 bases separated the two germline ends. Germline values: CDR1 SGDLS, CDR2 YYNGEE. The CDR3 extends over 14 amino acids. CDR3 in amino acids: CASSVAGGLETQYF. In DNA, the CDR3 is TGTGCCAGCAGCGTAGCGGGGGGCCTGGAGACCCAGTACTTC. Variable domain in full (rest from reference TRBV9 and TRBJ2-5): DSGVTQTPKHLITATGQRVTLRCSPRSGDLSVYWYQQSLDQGLQFLIQYYNGEERAKGNILERFSAQQFPDLHSELNLSSLELGDSALYFCASSVAGGLETQYFGPGTRLLVL.

This clone was observed once. The identical CDR3 is also encoded by other nucleotide sequences in the sample. The V and J genes are TRBV5-6 and TRBJ2-2; D may be TRBD2 (6 bases). Germline V gene sequence: CDR1 SGHDT, CDR2 YYEEEE. The CDR3 spans 14 residues. The germline V and J ends were trimmed by 5 bases and 7 bases, with 15 bases remaining between them. CDR3 loop: CASRTTSWDGELFF. Written as DNA, the CDR3 is TGTGCCAGCAGAACTACTAGCTGGGACGGGGAGCTGTTTTTT.

This clone has more than one count but fewer than ten. V gene TRBV4-1 combines with J gene TRBJ2-3; a weak D match, TRBD2 (5 bases). The CDR3 consists of 14 residues. Per the germline V gene, CDR1 is MGHRA and CDR2 is YSYEKL. V was shortened by 7 bases and J by 1 base, with 12 bases between the two germline ends. The CDR3 protein is CASNEGRGTDTQYF. The CDR3 DNA follows: TGCGCCAGCAACGAGGGCCGGGGCACAGATACGCAGTATTTT.

The rearrangement links TRBV18 to TRBJ1-1, with unresolved D. V shed 2 bases and J shed 0 bases, with 4 bases lying between them. The CDR3 is 13 amino acids. Germline V gene data show CDR1 as KGHSH and CDR2 as LQKENI. The CDR3 DNA sequence: TGTGCCAGCTCACCAGGCATGAACACTGAAGCTTTCTTT. Protein: CASSPGMNTEAFF.

The rearrangement uses TRBV7-3 and TRBJ2-2; 8 nucleotides match TRBD2. Germline V gene sequence: CDR1 SGHTA, CDR2 FQGTGA. The V segment lost 1 base and the J segment 6 bases; nucleotides outside the gene matches: 1. The CDR3 sequence is 14 residues long. The CDR3 sequence: CASSLIAGPGELFF. The CDR3 DNA follows: TGTGCCAGCAGCTTAATAGCGGGGCCCGGGGAGCTGTTTTTT.

This clone was recorded a few times. The chain is built from TRBV28 and TRBJ2-2; D call uncertain. Germline V CDR1 and CDR2: MDHEN, SYDVKM. The CDR3 runs to 17 residues. The germline V and J ends were trimmed by 2 bases and 5 bases, with 18 bases remaining between them. The CDR3 loop is CASSLMMPASLTGELFF. The DNA of the CDR3 is TGTGCCAGCAGTTTAATGATGCCCGCTAGTCTAACCGGGGAGCTGTTTTTT.

The chain recombines TRBV5-1 with TRBJ2-7, with 11 bases lining up with TRBD2. Germline V gives CDR1 SGHRS, CDR2 YFSETQ. V dropped 0 bases and J dropped 5; count of bases not matched to a gene: 10. CDR3 length equals 17 residues. CDR3 coding DNA: TGCGCCAGCAGCTTGGCACTTACTAGCGGGGGAAGGAACGAGCAGTACTTC. Its protein is CASSLALTSGGRNEQYF. The full variable domain, in which reference TRBV5-1 and TRBJ2-7 provide the parts outside the CDR3, is KAGVTQTPRYLIKTRGQQVTLSCSPISGHRSVSWYQQTPGQGLQFLFEYFSETQRNKGNFPGRFSGRQFSNSRSEMNVSTLELGDSALYLCASSLALTSGGRNEQYFGPGTRLTVT.

The chain combines TRBV4-1 with TRBJ2-1, with 11 positions matching TRBD1. Per germline, CDR1 MGHRA and CDR2 YSYEKL. The CDR3 consists of 17 residues. J was trimmed by 8 bases and V by 4 bases; bases with no gene match: 13. The CDR3 spells CASSLRTGGEILDEQFF. CDR3 nucleotide sequence: TGCGCCAGCAGCCTCCGGACAGGGGGCGAGATTTTGGATGAGCAGTTCTTC.

This chain connects TRBV29-1 to TRBJ2-1; 9 bases line up with TRBD2. J gave up 2 bases and V 7 bases, and 3 bases lay outside the gene matches. CDR1 and CDR2 (germline): SQVTM, ANQGSEA. This CDR3 is built from 13 residues. CDR3 sequence: CSGRLAAYNEQFF. CDR3 sequence (DNA): TGCAGCGGCAGACTAGCGGCCTACAATGAGCAGTTCTTC.

The chain carries TRBV2 and TRBJ2-3; 10 bases align to TRBD2. V lost 4 bases and J lost 6; bases outside the gene matches: 16. The CDR3 loop spans 18 amino acids. The germline CDR1 and CDR2 sequences are SNHLY and FYNNEI. CDR3 DNA sequence: TGTGCCAGCAGTGCAGGACTAGCGGTAACAAGATTACTGGATACGCAGTATTTT. It codes for CASSAGLAVTRLLDTQYF.

The chain joins TRBV6-5 to TRBJ1-5; 8 nucleotides agree with TRBD1. The length of the CDR3 is 14 residues. J was trimmed by 7 bases and V by 4 bases; bases with no gene match: 6. In germline, CDR1 is MNHEY, CDR2 SVGAGI. The CDR3 is CASSFQGAGQPQHF. Written as DNA, the CDR3 is TGTGCCAGCAGTTTTCAGGGGGCAGGGCAGCCCCAGCATTTT.

A remark on this clone: This specimen includes other DNA sequences encoding the same CDR3. The rearrangement uses TRBV7-8 and TRBJ2-7; the match to TRBD2 covers 7 bases. Germline V gene data show CDR1 as SGHVS and CDR2 as FQNEAQ. This CDR3 has 13 amino acids. V lost 3 bases, J lost 6 bases, and 5 bases stayed unmatched. The CDR3 coding sequence is TGTGCCAGCAGCTTGGGGGGGTGGGTCGAGCAGTACTTC. It yields the protein CASSLGGWVEQYF.